The 10 T cell receptor beta chains given below trace back to one sample, sequenced in a study of cytomegalovirus exposure and HLA in healthy donors. The PCR used 60 Vbeta and 13 Jbeta primers. Libraries were prepared by immunoSEQ multiplex PCR; TCRdb keeps only in-frame clonotypes and omits some of them. The sample lists some 110,000 clones, around 80% seen once, with about 2.7% in the top ten. Sequenced material: PBMCs. Receptors originate from a woman in her late teens or twenties in good health and CMV-seropositive.

This sequence joins TRBV13 and TRBJ2-1; 7 bases match TRBD2. Trimming at V came to 1 base and at J to 3 bases, leaving 6 bases not matched to a gene. Germline V gene data show CDR1 as PRHDT and CDR2 as FYEKMQ (reference sequence). The CDR3 loop spans 16 amino acids. The CDR3 loop is CASSLAVGTIYNEQFF. CDR3 in DNA: TGTGCCAGCAGCTTAGCTGTGGGGACTATCTACAATGAGCAGTTCTTC.

This chain joins TRBV30 and TRBJ1-1; TRBD1 is a possible D gene (6 bases). The CDR3 contains 14 residues. Per germline, CDR1 GTSNPN and CDR2 SVGIG (reference sequence). V lost 1 base to trimming and J lost 3 bases, with 12 bases between them. Here the CDR3 reads CAWSGGTLDTEAFF. The CDR3 DNA sequence: TGTGCCTGGAGTGGTGGGACATTGGACACTGAAGCTTTCTTT.

The rearrangement uses TRBV30 and TRBJ2-5; tentatively, D is TRBD1 (5 bases). The DNA end lines up better with TRBJ2-7; the J call may be wrong. The CDR3 is made up of 11 amino acids. CDR1 is GTSNPN and CDR2 is SVGIG in the germline V gene (reference sequence). CDR3 region: CAWSQGYEQYF. The CDR3 DNA reads TGTGCCTGGTCTCAGGGCTACGAGCAGTACTTC.

The V call is TRBV5-1, the J call TRBJ2-3, with 7 nucleotides matching TRBD2. V shed 4 bases, J shed 5 bases, and the junction held 10 bases outside the gene matches. The CDR3 runs 15 residues. Germline values: CDR1 SGHRS, CDR2 YFSETQ. The CDR3 DNA reads TGCGCCAGCAGCCGTGACTCGCGGGAGAAAGATACGCAGTATTTT. Its translation is CASSRDSREKDTQYF.

This clone was observed a handful of times. This chain connects TRBV2 to TRBJ2-1; possible D gene TRBD1, 6 bases. The CDR3 has 15 residues. Germline CDR1 reads SNHLY; CDR2 reads FYNNEI. V was pared by 6 bases and J by 0 bases, with 12 bases between. In nucleotides, the CDR3 is TGTGCCAGCAGGGCAGGGGTCAGCTCCTACAATGAGCAGTTCTTC. Encoded protein: CASRAGVSSYNEQFF.

V is TRBV6-1 and J is TRBJ2-7; possible D gene TRBD2, 5 bases. CDR1 is MNHNS and CDR2 is SASEGT in the germline V gene. The CDR3 consists of 14 residues. V was shortened by 6 bases and J by 0 bases, with 12 bases between the two germline ends. The CDR3 protein is CASRAAVSSYEQYF. The CDR3 DNA reads TGTGCCAGCAGAGCGGCCGTCAGCTCCTACGAGCAGTACTTC.

The rearrangement uses TRBV2 and TRBJ2-7; the D gene is possibly TRBD2 (6 bases). The CDR3 spans 13 residues. Germline values: CDR1 SNHLY, CDR2 FYNNEI. The V and J ends lost 6 bases and 7 bases respectively, with 16 bases between them. CDR3 DNA: TGTGCCAGCAGAACTAGGAGGGCGTATGAGCAGTACTTC. It codes for CASRTRRAYEQYF. Supplemented by reference TRBV2 and TRBJ2-7, the full variable domain reads EPEVTQTPSHQVTQMGQEVILRCVPISNHLYFYWYRQILGQKVEFLVSFYNNEISEKSEIFDDQFSVERPDGSNFTLKIRSTKLEDSAMYFCASRTRRAYEQYFGPGTRLTVT.

The chain couples TRBV6-6 to TRBJ2-7, with D maybe TRBD1 (6 bases). The germline V gene has CDR1 MNHNY and CDR2 SVGAGI (reference sequence). The CDR3 consists of 13 residues. Trimming removed 9 bases at V and 3 bases at J, with 15 bases between. CDR3 sequence: CARTRQEIYEQYF. CDR3 coding DNA: TGTGCCAGGACAAGACAGGAGATCTACGAGCAGTACTTC.

The CDR3 DNA sequence: TGTGCCAGCAGCTCCCTACTAGCGGGAGGGTTCGAGCAGTACTTC. Its translation is CASSSLLAGGFEQYF. V usage is TRBV11-1 and J usage is TRBJ2-7; TRBD2 matches at 13 bases. Germline V gives CDR1 SGHAT, CDR2 FQDESV (reference sequence). The CDR3 length is 15 residues. Trimming at V came to 4 bases and at J to 6 bases, leaving 6 bases not matched to a gene.

The V gene is TRBV9, the J gene TRBJ1-4, with D perhaps matching TRBD1 (6 bases). The CDR3 spans 12 residues. Germline CDR1 and CDR2: SGDLS and YYNGEE. V was clipped by 4 bases and J by 8 bases, with 9 bases between them. The CDR3, as DNA: TGTGCCAGCAGCCTAACAGGGGAAAAACTGTTTTTT. Encoded protein: CASSLTGEKLFF.